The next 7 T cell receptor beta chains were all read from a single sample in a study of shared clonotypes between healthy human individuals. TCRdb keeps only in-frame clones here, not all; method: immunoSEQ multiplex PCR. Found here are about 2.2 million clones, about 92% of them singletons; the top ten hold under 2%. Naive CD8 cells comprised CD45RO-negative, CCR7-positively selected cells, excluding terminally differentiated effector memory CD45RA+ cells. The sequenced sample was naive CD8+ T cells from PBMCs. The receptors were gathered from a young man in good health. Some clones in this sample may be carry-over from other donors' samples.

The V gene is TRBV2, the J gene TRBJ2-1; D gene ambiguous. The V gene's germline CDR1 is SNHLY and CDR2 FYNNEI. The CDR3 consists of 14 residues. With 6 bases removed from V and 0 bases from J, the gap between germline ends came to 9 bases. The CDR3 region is CASRKEGSYNEQFF. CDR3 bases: TGTGCCAGCAGGAAGGAAGGCTCCTACAATGAGCAGTTCTTC.

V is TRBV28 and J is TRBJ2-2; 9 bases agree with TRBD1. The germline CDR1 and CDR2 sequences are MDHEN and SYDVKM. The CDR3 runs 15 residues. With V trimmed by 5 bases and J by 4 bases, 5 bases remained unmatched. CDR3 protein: CASSRTGGITGELFF. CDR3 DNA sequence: TGTGCCAGCAGTCGTACAGGGGGCATCACCGGGGAGCTGTTTTTT.

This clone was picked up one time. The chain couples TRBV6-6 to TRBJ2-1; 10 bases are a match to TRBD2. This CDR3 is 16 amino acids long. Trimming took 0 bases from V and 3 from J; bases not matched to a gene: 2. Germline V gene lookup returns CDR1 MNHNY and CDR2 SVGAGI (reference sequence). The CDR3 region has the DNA TGTGCCAGCAGTTACTCTCTAGCGGGAGTCTACAATGAGCAGTTCTTC. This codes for CASSYSLAGVYNEQFF.

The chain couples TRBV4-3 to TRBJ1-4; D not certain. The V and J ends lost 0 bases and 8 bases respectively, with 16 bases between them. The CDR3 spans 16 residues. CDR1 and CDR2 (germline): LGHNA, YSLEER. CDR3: CASSQEAGRPREKLFF. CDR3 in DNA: TGCGCCAGCAGCCAAGAGGCGGGCAGGCCGCGGGAAAAACTGTTTTTT.

DNA of the CDR3: TGTGCCAGCAGTAAAGGGTACGGGAATGCTTACGAGCAGTACTTC. This translates into CASSKGYGNAYEQYF. The genes are TRBV28 and TRBJ2-7; TRBD2 is a possible D gene (5 bases). Germline V gene data show CDR1 as MDHEN and CDR2 as SYDVKM. The ends were cut back, 5 bases at V and 4 bases at J, with 18 bases in the middle. The CDR3 covers 15 residues.

Here the CDR3 DNA reads TGCGCCAGCAGCCAATCTCTAAAGCGGGAGGTCTCCTACGAGCAGTACTTC. Its translation: CASSQSLKREVSYEQYF. The chain links TRBV4-1 to TRBJ2-7, with 9 bases aligning to TRBD2. The CDR3 runs 17 residues. Per the germline V gene, CDR1 is MGHRA and CDR2 is YSYEKL. V was clipped by 2 bases and J by 0 bases; unmatched bases: 8.

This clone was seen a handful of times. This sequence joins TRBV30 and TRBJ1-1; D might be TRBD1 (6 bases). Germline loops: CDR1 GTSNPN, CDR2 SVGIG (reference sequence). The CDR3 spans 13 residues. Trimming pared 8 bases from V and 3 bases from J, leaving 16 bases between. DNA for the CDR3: TGTGCCAGACTTTACAGGGACCACACTGAAGCTTTCTTT. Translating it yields CARLYRDHTEAFF.